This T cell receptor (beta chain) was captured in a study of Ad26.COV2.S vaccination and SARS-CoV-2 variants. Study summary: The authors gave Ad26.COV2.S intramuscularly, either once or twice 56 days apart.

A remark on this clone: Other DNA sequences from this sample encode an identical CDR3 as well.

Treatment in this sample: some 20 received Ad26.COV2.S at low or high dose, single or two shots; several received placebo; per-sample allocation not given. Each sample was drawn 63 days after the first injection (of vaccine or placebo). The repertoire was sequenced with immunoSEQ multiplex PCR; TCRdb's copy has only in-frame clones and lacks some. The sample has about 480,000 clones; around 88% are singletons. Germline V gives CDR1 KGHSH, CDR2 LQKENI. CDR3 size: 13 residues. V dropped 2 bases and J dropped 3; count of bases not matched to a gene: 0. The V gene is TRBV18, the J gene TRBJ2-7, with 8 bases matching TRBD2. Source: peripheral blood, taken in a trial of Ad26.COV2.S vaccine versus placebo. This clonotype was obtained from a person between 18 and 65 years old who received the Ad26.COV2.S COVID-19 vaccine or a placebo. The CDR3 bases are TGTGCCAGCTCACCAGGGACTAGCTACGAGCAGTACTTC. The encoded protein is CASSPGTSYEQYF.